This T cell receptor (beta chain) was profiled in a study of early stage breast cancer tumors. Data came from immunoSEQ multiplex PCR; TCRdb stores just in-frame clones and leaves some out. The sample includes some 14,000 clones, approximately 84% of them seen just once. V lost 4 bases, J lost 11 bases, and 21 bases lay in between. CDR3 size: 15 residues. Germline CDR1 reads SGDLS; CDR2 reads YYNGEE. The TCR comes from a young adult with breast cancer. Sequenced: normal breast tissue next to the tumor. The V and J genes are TRBV9 and TRBJ1-4; D remains unclear. DNA for the CDR3: TGTGCCAGCAGCCCCCTCGGCGAAACGGCTGACAAACTGTTTTTT. Translating gives CASSPLGETADKLFF.